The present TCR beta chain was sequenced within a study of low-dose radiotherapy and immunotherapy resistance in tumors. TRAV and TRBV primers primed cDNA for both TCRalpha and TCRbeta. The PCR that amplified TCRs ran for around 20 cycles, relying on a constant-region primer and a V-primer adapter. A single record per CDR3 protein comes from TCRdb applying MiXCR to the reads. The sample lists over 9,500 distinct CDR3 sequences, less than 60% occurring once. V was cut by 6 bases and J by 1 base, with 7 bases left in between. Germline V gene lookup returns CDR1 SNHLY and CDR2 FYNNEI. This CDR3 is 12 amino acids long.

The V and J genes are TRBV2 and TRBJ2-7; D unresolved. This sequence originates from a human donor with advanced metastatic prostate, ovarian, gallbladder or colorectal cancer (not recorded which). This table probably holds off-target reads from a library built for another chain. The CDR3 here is CASRVASYEQYF. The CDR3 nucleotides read TGTGCCAGCAGGGTGGCTTCCTACGAGCAGTACTTC.